This T cell receptor beta chain was documented in a study of blood T cell repertoires in COVID-19. In the original analysis: It was from reference gene primer amplification that nucleated cell counts were estimated. Using immunoSEQ multiplex PCR, the repertoire was profiled, and TCRdb retains in-frame clones only, with some absent. V and J calls and clone size are as listed in that table; D and trimming were resolved from the DNA. This sample has around 130,000 clones, with around 83% found just once. The CDR3 covers 14 residues. Germline CDR1 and CDR2: SNHLY and FYNNEI. V lost 6 bases, J lost 8 bases, and 8 bases stayed unmatched.

This TCR was sampled from a human donor in a cohort sampled during active COVID-19. The chain joins TRBV2 to TRBJ1-4; 8 positions agree with TRBD1. Sequencing was done on a sample of peripheral blood. This CDR3 is CASRNPGGGEKLFF. CDR3 nucleotides: TGTGCCAGCAGGAACCCAGGGGGCGGGGAAAAACTGTTTTTT.